The next 9 T cell receptor beta chains were all read from a single sample in a study of Ad26.COV2.S vaccination and SARS-CoV-2 variants. Method: immunoSEQ multiplex PCR; TCRdb's copy keeps in-frame clones and lacks some. There are 350,000 to 500,000 clones in the sample; 90% occur only once, and 4.3% lies in the top ten. Treatment meaning: roughly 19 received Ad26.COV2.S at low or high dose, single or two shots; 5 received placebo; per-sample allocation not given. Day 63 after the first vaccine or placebo injection was the time point for sampling. Sequencing used peripheral blood, obtained in a trial of Ad26.COV2.S vaccine versus placebo. These receptors all stem from a person between 18 and 60 years old who received the Ad26.COV2.S COVID-19 vaccine or a placebo.

V gene TRBV27 combines with J gene TRBJ1-2; unclear D gene. Trimming pared 0 bases from V and 4 bases from J, leaving 15 bases between. This CDR3 has 16 amino acids. The germline V gene has CDR1 MNHEY and CDR2 SMNVEV (reference sequence). CDR3 residues: CASSLSAGVKGYGYTF. The CDR3 DNA reads TGTGCCAGCAGTTTATCGGCCGGGGTTAAGGGCTATGGCTACACCTTC.

The chain couples TRBV5-1 to TRBJ2-3; D may be TRBD1 (5 bases). The CDR3 runs to 13 residues. V gave up 0 bases and J gave up 5 bases, with 7 bases separating them. CDR1 and CDR2 from the germline V gene are SGHRS and YFSETQ. CDR3 protein: CASSLGTKDTQYF. The DNA of the CDR3 is TGCGCCAGCAGCTTGGGGACAAAAGATACGCAGTATTTT.

This chain links TRBV28 with TRBJ1-5; D unclear. Looked up from germline, CDR1 is MDHEN and CDR2 is SYDVKM. V shed 5 bases and J shed 0 bases, with 14 bases lying between them. The CDR3 consists of 16 residues. The CDR3, as DNA: TGTGCCAGCAGTATCCTGACGGCTAATAGCAATCAGCCCCAGCATTTT. Translated, it gives CASSILTANSNQPQHF. Based on the CDR3 plus reference TRBV28 and TRBJ1-5, the full variable domain is DVKVTQSSRYLVKRTGEKVFLECVQDMDHENMFWYRQDPGLGLRLIYFSYDVKMKEKGDIPEGYSVSREKKERFSLILESASTNQTSMYLCASSILTANSNQPQHFGDGTRLSIL.

The chain recombines TRBV7-9 with TRBJ2-3; TRBD1 matches 7 bases. With V trimmed by 5 bases and J by 4 bases, 9 bases remained unmatched. CDR1 SEHNR and CDR2 FQNEAQ come from the germline V gene (reference sequence). The CDR3 is 15 amino acids. CDR3 nucleotide sequence: TGTGCCAGCAGCCCGGGACAGATTAACGCAGATACGCAGTATTTT. This encodes CASSPGQINADTQYF.

J is TRBJ2-5 and V is TRBV7-2; a weak D match, TRBD1 (5 bases). This CDR3 contains 16 residues. The V end was cut by 2 bases, the J end by 5 bases, with 18 bases between. From germline, CDR1 is SGHTA and CDR2 FQGNSA. The CDR3 region is CASSLRGPGGGETQYF. The CDR3 DNA reads as TGTGCCAGCAGCTTAAGGGGCCCGGGCGGTGGTGAGACCCAGTACTTC.

The chain combines TRBV7-3 with TRBJ2-3; D possibly corresponds to TRBD2 (6 bases). V was clipped by 5 bases and J by 3 bases, with 15 bases between them. Germline V lookup: CDR1 SGHTA, CDR2 FQGTGA. The CDR3 has 15 amino acids. The CDR3 here is CASSRLGGPTDTQYF. The CDR3 DNA is TGTGCCAGCAGCCGACTAGGAGGACCAACAGATACGCAGTATTTT.

The chain combines TRBV2 with TRBJ1-2; D uncertain. Germline-derived CDR1 and CDR2 are SNHLY and FYNNEI. Between the trimmed V and J ends, which lost 8 bases and 2 bases, there was a span of 15 bases. CDR3 length equals 14 residues. The CDR3 reads CASLVGGSNYGYTF. DNA for the CDR3: TGTGCCAGCTTGGTAGGAGGGAGCAACTATGGCTACACCTTC.

This chain uses TRBV20-1 with TRBJ2-7; 8 nucleotides line up with TRBD2. CDR1 and CDR2 from the germline V gene are DFQATT and SNEGSKA (reference sequence). The CDR3 is made up of 14 amino acids. Unmatched junction bases numbered 7, after V lost 3 bases and J lost 3 bases. The CDR3 reads CSASRREGFYEQYF. The DNA for the CDR3 is TGCAGTGCTAGTCGTCGGGAGGGCTTCTACGAGCAGTACTTC.

The chain carries TRBV6-1 and TRBJ2-7, with D perhaps matching TRBD1 (5 bases). The CDR3 has 15 amino acids. CDR1 is MNHNS, CDR2 SASEGT, per germline. Trimming took off 1 base at V and 2 bases at J, with 12 bases between the two ends. The DNA for the CDR3 is TGTGCCAGCAGTGAAGGGGCAGGGTCCACCTACGAGCAGTACTTC. Protein sequence: CASSEGAGSTYEQYF.